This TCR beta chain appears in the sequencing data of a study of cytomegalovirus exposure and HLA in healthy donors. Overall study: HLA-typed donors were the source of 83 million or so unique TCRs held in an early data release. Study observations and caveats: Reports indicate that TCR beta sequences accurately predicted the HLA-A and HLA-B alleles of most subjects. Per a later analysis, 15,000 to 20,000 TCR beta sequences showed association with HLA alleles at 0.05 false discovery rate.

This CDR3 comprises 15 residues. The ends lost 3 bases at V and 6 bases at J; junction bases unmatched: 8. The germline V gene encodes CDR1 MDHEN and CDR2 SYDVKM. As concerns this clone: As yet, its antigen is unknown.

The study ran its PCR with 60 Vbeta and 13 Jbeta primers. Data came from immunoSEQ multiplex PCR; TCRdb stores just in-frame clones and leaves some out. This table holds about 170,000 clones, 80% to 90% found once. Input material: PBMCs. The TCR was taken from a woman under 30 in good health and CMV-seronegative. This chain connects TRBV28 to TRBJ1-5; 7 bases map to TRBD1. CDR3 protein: CASSFDRDAGQPQHF. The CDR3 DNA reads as TGTGCCAGCAGTTTCGACAGGGACGCAGGTCAGCCCCAGCATTTT.